These 21 T cell receptor beta chains were sequenced from one sample in a study of spatial heterogeneity in lung cancer. One entry per CDR3 protein results from TCRdb running MiXCR on the 5' RACE reads. The table includes tens of thousands of distinct CDR3 sequences, less than 6% detected once. As to time point: sample taken at primary tumor resection. The authors sequenced whole RNA from tumor, nontumor lung or frozen PBMC without sorting. The material was PBMCs, obtained at surgery. These receptors originate from a male donor with early-stage non-small cell lung cancer.

This clonotype was picked up a small number of times. J is TRBJ1-5 and V is TRBV28; D may be TRBD1 (5 bases). V lost 6 bases and J 1 base, leaving 19 bases between the germline ends. Germline V gene lookup returns CDR1 MDHEN and CDR2 SYDVKM. The CDR3 spans 17 residues. The CDR3 DNA reads as TGTGCCAGCAGGGCAAATCGGGGGTCCACGAGCAATCAGCCCCAGCATTTT. Translating it yields CASRANRGSTSNQPQHF. The full variable domain, its missing parts supplied by reference TRBV28 and TRBJ1-5, is DVKVTQSSRYLVKRTGEKVFLECVQDMDHENMFWYRQDPGLGLRLIYFSYDVKMKEKGDIPEGYSVSREKKERFSLILESASTNQTSMYLCASRANRGSTSNQPQHFGDGTRLSIL.

This clonotype was observed a handful of times. V is TRBV6-2 or TRBV6-3 and J is TRBJ1-6; no clear D gene. The CDR3 contains 15 residues. Trimming left V 6 bases short and J 1 base short, with 10 bases between. Germline values: CDR1 MNHEY, CDR2 SVGEGT. The CDR3 reads CASSPSRSYNSPLHF. CDR3 DNA: TGTGCCAGCAGCCCGTCGAGGTCCTATAATTCACCCCTCCACTTT.

This clonotype has at least ten counts. J is TRBJ1-1 and V is TRBV12-3 or TRBV12-4; 9 nucleotides agree with TRBD1. The CDR3 spans 12 residues. The V and J ends lost 7 bases and 8 bases, in that order; junction bases with no gene match: 5. CDR3 loop: CASKIQGAEAFF. CDR3 DNA sequence: TGTGCCAGCAAAATACAGGGGGCAGAAGCTTTCTTT.

This clonotype has at least ten counts. V and J are TRBV12-3 or TRBV12-4 and TRBJ1-2; D might be TRBD1 (5 bases). This CDR3 region has 17 residues. V shed 1 base and J shed 4 bases, with 19 bases lying between them. The CDR3 DNA is TGTGCCAGCAGTTTAGTTAGATTAAGGGACGGAGTCTATGGCTACACCTTC. Translated, it gives CASSLVRLRDGVYGYTF.

At least ten counts were recorded for this clonotype. The rearrangement links TRBV12-3 or TRBV12-4 to TRBJ2-2; 8 nucleotides agree with TRBD1. There are 18 residues in the CDR3. Unmatched junction bases numbered 17, after V lost 6 bases and J lost 5 bases. As DNA, the CDR3 is TGTGCCAGCAGCCTTCCTAGAGGCCAGGGGGCAAGGACCGGGGAGCTGTTTTTT. As protein: CASSLPRGQGARTGELFF.

On this clonotype itself: This sequence may be a read error, since a much larger clone differs from it by one base. The chain employs TRBV20-1 and TRBJ1-6, with TRBD1 matching 9 bases. V lost 8 bases to trimming and J lost 8 bases; unmatched junction nucleotides: 10. CDR1 and CDR2 from the germline V gene are DFQATT and SNEGSKA (reference sequence). There are 14 residues in the CDR3. The CDR3 region is CSLHRGLRDSPLHF. The CDR3 DNA reads TGCAGTCTCCACAGGGGGCTTAGGGATTCACCCCTCCACTTT.

This clonotype was counted at least ten times. J is TRBJ1-6 and V is TRBV27, with 11 nucleotides matching TRBD1. Germline CDR1 and CDR2: MNHEY and SMNVEV (reference sequence). The CDR3 covers 15 residues. J gave up 7 bases and V 7 bases, and 6 bases lay outside the gene matches. CDR3 amino acids: CASTRTGGRNSPLHF. DNA of the CDR3: TGTGCCAGCACCCGGACAGGGGGCAGGAATTCACCCCTCCACTTT.

The chain couples TRBV4-3 to TRBJ2-3; D is unclear. Trimming cost V 1 base and J 6 bases, with 8 bases left between them. CDR3 size: 13 residues. Per germline, CDR1 LGHNA and CDR2 YSLEER. The CDR3 region has the DNA TGCGCCAGCAGCCAAGGGCTAGGCGATACGCAGTATTTT. Protein sequence: CASSQGLGDTQYF.

This clonotype has just a few counts. In DNA form, the CDR3 reads TGTGCCAGCTCACCAGATGCGTCGACAACCGAAGCTTTCTTT. Encoded protein: CASSPDASTTEAFF. The chain links TRBV18 to TRBJ1-1, with D hard to call. Trimming removed 2 bases at V and 8 bases at J, with 15 bases between. CDR1 KGHSH and CDR2 LQKENI come from the germline V gene. The CDR3 contains 14 residues.

This clonotype turned up a few times. The chain carries TRBV28 and TRBJ1-1; 8 bases line up with TRBD1. The CDR3 loop spans 14 amino acids. Per the germline V gene, CDR1 is MDHEN and CDR2 is SYDVKM. The trim removed 6 bases at V and 1 base at J, leaving 4 bases unmatched. This CDR3 reads CASRTTGANTEAFF. CDR3 coding DNA: TGTGCCAGCAGAACGACAGGGGCGAACACTGAAGCTTTCTTT.

This clonotype was detected ten times or more. J is TRBJ2-7 and V is TRBV7-8, with TRBD2 matching 8 bases. The V segment lost 1 base and the J segment 2 bases; nucleotides outside the gene matches: 4. In germline, CDR1 is SGHVS, CDR2 FQNEAQ. This CDR3 comprises 15 residues. The CDR3 is CASSLVAGTTYEQYF. The CDR3 DNA sequence: TGTGCCAGCAGCTTAGTAGCGGGGACAACCTACGAGCAGTACTTC.

This clonotype occurred many times. The chain employs TRBV12-3 or TRBV12-4 and TRBJ2-5; maybe TRBD2 (5 bases). CDR3 length: 15 residues. V was trimmed by 3 bases and J by 5 bases, leaving 16 bases between them. Here the CDR3 reads CASSLRASVGETQYF. The CDR3 DNA follows: TGTGCCAGCAGTTTGAGGGCAAGCGTCGGGGAGACCCAGTACTTC.

On this clonotype itself: At one end, the junction sequence differs from germline, possibly due to a read error. V usage is TRBV6-2 or TRBV6-3 and J usage is TRBJ1-5; D call uncertain. CDR1 MNHEY and CDR2 SVGEGT come from the germline V gene. CDR3 size: 13 residues. The CDR3 DNA is TGTGTCAGCAGCCGCCCGGGAGATCAGCCCCAGCATTTT. Residues: CVSSRPGDQPQHF.

This clonotype was picked up many times. The V and J genes are TRBV7-3 and TRBJ2-1; D may be TRBD2 (5 bases). The CDR3 covers 11 residues. Per germline, CDR1 SGHTA and CDR2 FQGTGA. V was shortened by 4 bases and J by 10 bases, with 8 bases between the two germline ends. The CDR3 region is CASSSSGEQFF. Written as DNA, the CDR3 is TGTGCCAGCAGCTCCTCGGGGGAGCAGTTCTTC.

In its sample, this clonotype was seen many times. The V and J genes are TRBV10-3 and TRBJ2-7; D might be TRBD1 or TRBD2, each matching 5 bases. V was cut by 3 bases and J by 1 base, with 10 bases left in between. The V gene's germline CDR1 is ENHRY and CDR2 SYGVKD. The CDR3 runs to 14 residues. CDR3 DNA: TGTGCCATCAGTGATCGCAGGGAGTCCTACGAGCAGTACTTC. As protein: CAISDRRESYEQYF.

The sample holds many counts of this clonotype. The J gene is TRBJ2-3, the V gene TRBV5-1; D is perhaps TRBD2 (5 bases). The germline CDR1 and CDR2 sequences are SGHRS and YFSETQ. The ends were cut back, 1 base at V and 0 bases at J, with 6 bases in the middle. The CDR3 length is 14 residues. For the CDR3, the DNA is TGCGCCAGCAGCTTGTCGGGAAGCACAGATACGCAGTATTTT. This sequence encodes CASSLSGSTDTQYF.

This clonotype occurred many times. The gene calls are TRBV6-5 and TRBJ1-1; 9 nucleotides match TRBD1. Germline loops: CDR1 MNHEY, CDR2 SVGAGI. The CDR3 is made up of 15 amino acids. The J segment lost 3 bases and the V segment lost 5 bases, leaving 7 bases of the junction unmatched. Here the CDR3 reads CASSKQGARDTEAFF. The CDR3 nucleotides are TGTGCCAGCAGTAAACAGGGGGCGCGGGACACTGAAGCTTTCTTT.

The chain has TRBV6-2 or TRBV6-3 and TRBJ1-2, with D hard to call. CDR3 length: 13 amino acids. The germline V and J ends were trimmed by 6 bases and 2 bases, with 10 bases remaining between them. CDR1 and CDR2 (germline): MNHEY, SVGEGT. Here the CDR3 reads CASRIPGNYGYTF. Written as DNA, the CDR3 is TGTGCCAGCAGAATACCAGGCAACTATGGCTACACCTTC.

This clonotype was observed a few times. The genes are TRBV20-1 and TRBJ2-5; possible D gene TRBD1, 5 bases. CDR1 DFQATT and CDR2 SNEGSKA come from the germline V gene (reference sequence). V lost 3 bases to trimming and J lost 0 bases, with 11 bases between them. The CDR3 length is 14 residues. CDR3 protein: CSASNPGYQETQYF. CDR3 DNA: TGCAGTGCTAGTAACCCAGGGTACCAAGAGACCCAGTACTTC.

This clonotype was counted a few times. The chain uses TRBV5-1 and TRBJ2-5; TRBD2 is a possible D gene (6 bases). Trimming left V 4 bases short and J 9 bases short, with 19 bases between. This CDR3 contains 14 residues. The germline V gene encodes CDR1 SGHRS and CDR2 YFSETQ. The CDR3 spells CASSPSGGFRAQYF. In nucleotides, the CDR3 is TGCGCCAGCAGCCCTTCTGGAGGGTTCAGGGCCCAGTACTTC. Drawing the rest from reference TRBV5-1 and TRBJ2-5, the complete variable domain is KAGVTQTPRYLIKTRGQQVTLSCSPISGHRSVSWYQQTPGQGLQFLFEYFSETQRNKGNFPGRFSGRQFSNSRSEMNVSTLELGDSALYLCASSPSGGFRAQYFGPGTRLLVL.

The CDR3: CASSPPSVRNEKLFF. The CDR3 DNA sequence: TGTGCCAGTAGTCCGCCTTCGGTTAGAAATGAAAAACTGTTTTTT. The chain employs TRBV19 and TRBJ1-4; D remains ambiguous. V dropped 5 bases and J dropped 5 bases, with 15 bases sitting between them. The germline CDR1 and CDR2 sequences are LNHDA and SQIVND (reference sequence). This CDR3 region has 15 residues.